The clone carrying this T cell receptor (beta chain) occurred a few times. The data were obtained in a study of blood T cell repertoires in COVID-19. Background on the study: T cells, B-cell-depleted T cells, or PBMCs supplied cDNA or gDNA.

As handled by the study authors: Amplification of reference gene primers was used by the study to estimate nucleated cell counts. Data came from immunoSEQ multiplex PCR; TCRdb stores just in-frame clones and leaves some out. From that table come the V and J calls and clone size; the DNA was used to work out D and trimming. The sample lists about 270,000 clones; around 89% were seen once. This study enrolled people aged about 18 to 95 from approximately 24 US geographic areas. Sequences were obtained from PBMCs or T cells enriched from blood (not recorded which). The receptor was derived from a woman younger than 35 who had recovered from COVID-19.

The CDR3 nucleotides are TGTGCCAGCAGCCAAGACAGGGATCTCTACGAGCAGTACTTC. Translation: CASSQDRDLYEQYF. This rearrangement joins TRBV4-2 to TRBJ2-7, with a tentative D call TRBD1 (5 bases). Germline loops: CDR1 LGHNA, CDR2 YNFKEQ. V lost 0 bases and J lost 3, with 9 bases in between. CDR3 length equals 14 residues.